This passage covers 14 T cell receptor beta chains from one sample sequenced in a study of cytomegalovirus exposure and HLA in healthy donors. Vbeta (60) and Jbeta (13) primers were used in the PCR. Assay: immunoSEQ multiplex PCR; the TCRdb copy retains only in-frame clones and omits some. The data hold more than 110,000 clones, with roughly three quarters observed a single time. The source material was PBMCs. The receptors shown here come from a female donor in good health and CMV-seronegative.

To note about this clone: This same CDR3 is encoded by further DNA sequences in the sample. This chain connects TRBV5-6 to TRBJ1-4, with 10 bases identical to TRBD1. CDR1 SGHDT and CDR2 YYEEEE come from the germline V gene. With 4 bases clipped from V and 7 bases from J, the junction kept 7 bases outside the gene matches. This CDR3 is built from 15 residues. DNA of the CDR3: TGTGCCAGCAGCCTGGTAGGGACAGGGGTTGAAAAACTGTTTTTT. Its protein product is CASSLVGTGVEKLFF.

The chain has TRBV9 and TRBJ2-7, with D maybe TRBD2 (5 bases). Deletions cut 3 bases from V and 2 bases from J, with 18 bases between. Germline CDR1 and CDR2: SGDLS and YYNGEE. This CDR3 is 16 amino acids long. The CDR3 is CASSAARAGAAYEQYF. The CDR3 DNA follows: TGTGCCAGCAGCGCCGCACGGGCGGGTGCCGCCTACGAGCAGTACTTC.

The J gene is TRBJ2-3, the V gene TRBV5-4, with 7 nucleotides matching TRBD1. Trimming cost V 4 bases and J 4 bases; bases outside gene matches: 6. Germline assignment: CDR1 SGHNT and CDR2 YYREEE (reference sequence). The CDR3 length is 14 residues. For the CDR3, the DNA is TGTGCCAGCAGCGACAGGGAGTTTGCAGATACGCAGTATTTT. Translation gives CASSDREFADTQYF.

Of note for this clone: In the same sample, other DNA sequences code for this CDR3. The J gene is TRBJ1-5, the V gene TRBV18; D gene ambiguous. The CDR3 loop spans 13 amino acids. The V gene's germline CDR1 is KGHSH and CDR2 LQKENI. The germline V and J ends were trimmed by 2 bases and 4 bases, with 6 bases remaining between them. The DNA of the CDR3 is TGTGCCAGCTCACCAGGGAGTAATCAGCCCCAGCATTTT. This sequence encodes CASSPGSNQPQHF.

The J gene is TRBJ2-7, the V gene TRBV5-6, with TRBD2 matching over 7 bases. There are 16 residues in the CDR3. Germline V gene sequence: CDR1 SGHDT, CDR2 YYEEEE. The V gene end was trimmed by 2 bases and the J gene end by 3 bases; junction bases not matched to a gene: 11. This CDR3 reads CASSFLAGAAGYEQYF. CDR3 nucleotides: TGTGCCAGCAGCTTTCTTGCGGGAGCGGCGGGCTACGAGCAGTACTTC.

The V gene is TRBV27, the J gene TRBJ2-2; 10 bases line up with TRBD1. Trimming took 6 bases from V and 7 from J; bases not matched to a gene: 5. The CDR3 is 14 amino acids. Germline V gene data show CDR1 as MNHEY and CDR2 as SMNVEV (reference sequence). The CDR3 coding sequence is TGTGCCAGCAGGACAGGGGGCGGTTACGGGGAGCTGTTTTTT. This sequence encodes CASRTGGGYGELFF.

The sample holds a few counts of this clone. The chain combines TRBV29-1 with TRBJ2-2, with 7 bases that match TRBD2. In germline, CDR1 is SQVTM, CDR2 ANQGSEA. This CDR3 has 15 residues. Trimming at V came to 6 bases and at J to 5 bases, leaving 12 bases not matched to a gene. The CDR3 spells CSVKRAGVETGELFF. The CDR3 bases are TGCAGCGTCAAGAGGGCGGGGGTTGAAACCGGGGAGCTGTTTTTT.

V gene TRBV11-3 combines with J gene TRBJ1-1, with TRBD1 matching 8 bases. The CDR3 runs to 16 residues. The trim removed 2 bases at V and 3 bases at J, leaving 8 bases unmatched. CDR1 is SGHNT, CDR2 YENEEA, per germline. The chain's CDR3 is CASSLRLPTGDTEAFF. As DNA, the CDR3 is TGTGCCAGCAGCTTAAGGTTGCCGACAGGGGACACTGAAGCTTTCTTT.

The chain combines TRBV19 with TRBJ1-4; D not certain. Germline CDR1 reads LNHDA; CDR2 reads SQIVND (reference sequence). V was pared by 3 bases and J by 5 bases, with 13 bases between. This CDR3 spans 15 amino acids. The CDR3: CASSMGTTGNEKLFF. The CDR3 DNA is TGTGCCAGTAGTATGGGCACGACGGGGAATGAAAAACTGTTTTTT. Looking up the rest from reference TRBV19 and TRBJ1-4 gives the full variable domain: DGGITQSPKYLFRKEGQNVTLSCEQNLNHDAMYWYRQDPGQGLRLIYYSQIVNDFQKGDIAEGYSVSREKKESFPLTVTSAQKNPTAFYLCASSMGTTGNEKLFFGSGTQLSVL.

V and J are TRBV15 and TRBJ1-5; 8 nucleotides align to TRBD1. Germline V gives CDR1 LNHNV, CDR2 YYDKDF (reference sequence). V dropped 5 bases and J dropped 11; count of bases not matched to a gene: 14. The CDR3 is 15 amino acids. As DNA, the CDR3 is TGTGCCACCAGCGGAGCGGGACAGGAGTTTGTAGCCCAGCATTTT. This encodes CATSGAGQEFVAQHF.

CDR3 protein: CASSLGGSNQPQHF. DNA for the CDR3: TGTGCCAGCAGCTTGGGAGGTAGCAATCAGCCCCAGCATTTT. V and J are TRBV5-4 and TRBJ1-5; D gene unclear. V was cut by 0 bases and J by 0 bases, with 4 bases left in between. This CDR3 comprises 14 residues. Germline V gives CDR1 SGHNT, CDR2 YYREEE (reference sequence).

The chain links TRBV7-9 to TRBJ1-1; D call uncertain. The V gene lost 1 base and the J gene lost 3 bases, with 9 bases spanning the gap. Germline values: CDR1 SEHNR, CDR2 FQNEAQ (reference sequence). The CDR3 loop spans 14 amino acids. The CDR3 reads CASSLGERYTEAFF. The CDR3 DNA reads TGTGCCAGCAGCTTAGGGGAGAGATACACTGAAGCTTTCTTT.

The V gene is TRBV7-2, the J gene TRBJ1-5; TRBD1 matches 9 bases. The J segment lost 0 bases and the V segment lost 8 bases, leaving 8 bases of the junction unmatched. Germline loops: CDR1 SGHTA, CDR2 FQGNSA. The CDR3 loop spans 16 amino acids. CDR3 in DNA: TGTGCCAGCGGGACAGGGCTCATCTATAGCAATCAGCCCCAGCATTTT. Residues: CASGTGLIYSNQPQHF.

The chain joins TRBV9 to TRBJ1-1; TRBD1 aligns across 7 bases. This CDR3 comprises 13 residues. J was trimmed by 8 bases and V by 4 bases; bases with no gene match: 8. The germline V gene has CDR1 SGDLS and CDR2 YYNGEE. The CDR3 spells CASSPGQAPEAFF. The CDR3 DNA follows: TGTGCCAGCAGCCCCGGACAGGCGCCAGAAGCTTTCTTT.